These 8 T cell receptor beta chains were all obtained from the same sample, sequenced in a study of post-analysis software for immune sequencing data. What these receptors recognize is not known. Sequencing libraries made from TCR beta cDNA carried unique molecular identifiers. One entry per CDR3 protein results from TCRdb running MiXCR on the PCR reads. The repertoire holds around 190,000 distinct CDR3 sequences, with 25% to 30% as singletons. Findings and caveats of the study: Included in a set of four or five TRBV segments more frequent in patients than controls were TRBV5-6, TRBV5-1 and TRBV20-1.

Sequencing was performed on blood. These receptors came from a girl younger than 18 with multiple sclerosis.

This clonotype was seen many times. The chain employs TRBV6-5 and TRBJ1-4; 7 bases are shared with TRBD1. The CDR3 is 12 amino acids. With V trimmed by 5 bases and J by 11 bases, 5 bases remained unmatched. The germline V gene has CDR1 MNHEY and CDR2 SVGAGI. The CDR3 DNA sequence: TGTGCCAGCAGTATCTACAGGGGCAAACTGTTTTTT. It is translated as CASSIYRGKLFF.

Comments on this clonotype: The junction does not match germline at one end; this may be a read error. The chain carries TRBV9 and TRBJ1-2; 9 nucleotides line up with TRBD1. The CDR3 spans 16 residues. Germline CDR1 is SGDLS and CDR2 is YYNGEE. The CDR3 region is CASGGQGSTGSYGHTF. As DNA, the CDR3 is TGTGCCAGCGGAGGACAGGGGTCTACAGGATCCTATGGCCACACCTTC.

On this clonotype: A much more abundant neighbour one base away suggests this may be a read error. The chain combines TRBV7-2 with TRBJ2-5; possible D gene TRBD2, 6 bases. Germline V gene sequence: CDR1 SGHTA, CDR2 FQGNSA. The CDR3 extends over 17 amino acids. The CDR3 sequence is CAGSLVRRGGLQETQYF. CDR3 nucleotides: TGTGCCGGCAGCTTAGTTAGGCGGGGAGGCTTACAAGAGACCCAGTACTTC.

This rearrangement joins TRBV5-1 to TRBJ2-3, with 15 bases aligning to TRBD2. The CDR3 extends over 19 amino acids. CDR1 and CDR2 (germline): SGHRS, YFSETQ. J lost 0 bases, V lost 4 bases, and 9 bases had no gene match. The CDR3 here is CASSTGTSGRTTSTDTQYF. DNA for the CDR3: TGCGCCAGCAGCACAGGGACTAGCGGGAGGACCACTAGCACAGATACGCAGTATTTT.

This rearrangement joins TRBV20-1 to TRBJ1-2, with D perhaps matching TRBD1 (6 bases). In germline, CDR1 is DFQATT, CDR2 SNEGSKA (reference sequence). Trimming stripped 6 bases from V and 6 bases from J, with 17 bases between. This CDR3 region has 13 residues. CDR3 DNA sequence: TGCAGTGCCAACGACCCAGGGGTGCATGGCTACACCTTC. Residues: CSANDPGVHGYTF.

This clonotype appeared a few times. The rearrangement uses TRBV20-1 and TRBJ1-6; D gene uncertain. V lost 3 bases, J lost 2 bases, and 11 bases lay in between. Per germline, CDR1 DFQATT and CDR2 SNEGSKA (reference sequence). CDR3 length: 15 residues. The CDR3 here is CSASEDGTYNSPLHF. The CDR3 nucleotides are TGCAGTGCTAGTGAGGACGGAACCTATAATTCACCCCTCCACTTT.

This clonotype was seen many times. The gene calls are TRBV6-2 or TRBV6-3 and TRBJ2-7, with D possibly being TRBD2 (5 bases). This CDR3 has 11 residues. CDR1 and CDR2 (germline): MNHEY, SVGEGT. Trimming pared 8 bases from V and 6 bases from J, leaving 11 bases between. CDR3 DNA: TGTGCCAGCGGAGGCCGCTTCGAGCAGTACTTC. Translation gives CASGGRFEQYF.

The rearrangement uses TRBV5-1 and TRBJ2-1; TRBD2 agrees at 8 bases. V was pared by 4 bases and J by 7 bases, with 10 bases of the junction left unmatched. Germline CDR1 is SGHRS and CDR2 is YFSETQ. This CDR3 has 15 residues. The CDR3 is CASSPHSGSFNEQFF. The CDR3 DNA is TGCGCCAGCAGCCCCCACAGCGGGAGTTTTAATGAGCAGTTCTTC.